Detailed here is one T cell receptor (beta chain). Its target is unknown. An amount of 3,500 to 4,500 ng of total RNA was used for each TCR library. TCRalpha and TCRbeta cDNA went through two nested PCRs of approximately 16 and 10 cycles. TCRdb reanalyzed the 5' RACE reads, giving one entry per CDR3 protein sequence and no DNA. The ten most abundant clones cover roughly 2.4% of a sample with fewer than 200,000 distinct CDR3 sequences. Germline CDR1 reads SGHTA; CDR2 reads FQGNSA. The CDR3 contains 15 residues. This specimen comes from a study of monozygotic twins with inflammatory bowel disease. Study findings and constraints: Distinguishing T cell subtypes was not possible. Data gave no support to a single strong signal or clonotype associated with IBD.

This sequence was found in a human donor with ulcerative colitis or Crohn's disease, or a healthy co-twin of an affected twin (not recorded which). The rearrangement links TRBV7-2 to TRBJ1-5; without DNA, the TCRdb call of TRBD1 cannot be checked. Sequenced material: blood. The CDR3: CASSSIRSRDQPQHF.